This TCR beta chain appears in the sequencing data of a study of T cells in Graves' hyperthyroidism and ophthalmopathy. Whole-study context: It was at initial diagnosis, before any treatment, that peripheral blood was collected.

Germline lookup yields CDR1 SEHNR and CDR2 FQNEAQ (reference sequence). Trimming took 1 base from V and 1 from J, leaving 14 bases between them. This CDR3 region has 18 residues. Study-level findings and limits: The blood repertoire included most of the expanded thyroid clonotypes above 0.001.

The TCR beta CDR3 regions underwent amplification using RNA transcripts as the source. Researchers ran a first-round RT-PCR on the TCR CDR3 using the HTBI primer set. TCRdb re-called the multiplex PCR reads through MiXCR, storing one row per CDR3 protein. Among 350,000 to 400,000 distinct CDR3 sequences listed, approximately 15% were seen once. A remark on this clonotype: The antigen remains undetermined.

Sequenced material: blood. The sequence came from a woman in her sixties with Graves' hyperthyroidism. J is TRBJ2-6 and V is TRBV7-9; D may be TRBD2 (5 bases). CDR3 loop: CASSLGRGRPSGANVLTF. In DNA, the CDR3 is TGTGCCAGCAGCTTAGGGAGAGGGCGACCATCTGGGGCCAACGTCCTGACTTTC.